These T cell receptor beta chains were read from a single sample in a study of blood T cells in healthy people across ages. TCRdb reprocessed the 5' RACE reads with MiXCR, giving one entry per CDR3 protein. The sample consists of 800,000 to 950,000 distinct CDR3 sequences, roughly 35% of them appearing once. The sequenced sample was blood. The receptors were gathered from a man aged 18-30 years in good health. The CDR3 runs from the conserved cysteine through the conserved F or W. D genes are given only for firm matches. Not all rows give a size; the values are once, few, many and, for expanded clones, a class.

V: TRBV3-1
size: -
D: TRBD2
length: 15
J: TRBJ2-1
DNA: TGTGCCAGCAGCCATGGACTAGCGGGGAACAATGAGCGGTTCTTC
CDR3: CASSHGLAGNNERFF

V: TRBV6-5
size: many
D: TRBD1
length: 16
J: TRBJ2-7
DNA: TGTGCCAGCAGTTACTCAAGGACAGGGGGCCTTTACGAGCAGTACTTC
CDR3: CASSYSRTGGLYEQYF

V: TRBV21-1
size: many
D: -
length: 15
J: TRBJ1-2
DNA: TGTGCCAGCAGCAAAGGTCGCAGGGTGGGCTATGGCTACACCTTC
CDR3: CASSKGRRVGYGYTF

V: TRBV4-3
size: few
D: -
length: 14
J: TRBJ2-7
DNA: TGCGCCAGCAGCCAAGATTCGTCTGAGTACGAGCAGTACTTC
CDR3: CASSQDSSEYEQYF

V: TRBV29-1
size: -
D: -
length: 16
J: TRBJ1-2
DNA: TGCAGCGTTGGAAAAAGGGCCAGTCAAGCTAACTATGGCTACACCTTC
CDR3: CSVGKRASQANYGYTF

V: TRBV7-2
size: few
D: TRBD2
length: 13
J: TRBJ2-3
DNA: TGTGCCAGCAGCCCCGGGGGGGGTAATACGCAGTATTTT
CDR3: CASSPGGGNTQYF

V: TRBV20-1
size: -
D: -
length: 13
J: TRBJ2-2
DNA: TGCAGTGCTATCCGGACGAACACCGGGGAGCTGTTTTTT
CDR3: CSAIRTNTGELFF

V: TRBV7-2
size: many
D: -
length: 15
J: TRBJ2-3
DNA: TGTGCCAGCACCCTCGACATTACTAGCACAGATACGCAGTATTTT
CDR3: CASTLDITSTDTQYF

V: TRBV27
size: few
D: TRBD1
length: 16
J: TRBJ2-1
DNA: TGTGCCAGCACCCTTCGCCAGGGGGATTCTACAAATGAGCAGTTCTTC
CDR3: CASTLRQGDSTNEQFF

V: TRBV7-2
size: -
D: TRBD1
length: 13
J: TRBJ1-1
DNA: TGTGCCAGCAGCCCGGGACAGGGTTTTGAAGCTTTCTTT
CDR3: CASSPGQGFEAFF

V: TRBV5-1
size: -
D: TRBD2
length: 15
J: TRBJ2-1
DNA: TGCGCCAGCAGATTAGCGGGGGGTCTACAAGGGCAGCAGTTCTTC
CDR3: CASRLAGGLQGQQFF

V: TRBV20-1
size: few
D: -
length: 15
J: TRBJ2-3
DNA: TGCAGTGCTAGAGATGTGAGAGTGGGCACAGATACGCAGTATTTT
CDR3: CSARDVRVGTDTQYF

V: TRBV10-3
size: -
D: -
length: 14
J: TRBJ2-7
DNA: TGTGCCGTCAAGGATGGACAGAATCCCTACGAGCAGTACTTC
CDR3: CAVKDGQNPYEQYF

V: TRBV12-3/TRBV12-4
size: few
D: -
length: 16
J: TRBJ1-2
DNA: TGTGCCAGCCTCAAATCTACAGGATCAGGGACCTATGGCTACACCTTC
CDR3: CASLKSTGSGTYGYTF

V: TRBV12-5
size: -
D: -
length: 12
J: TRBJ2-1
DNA: TGTGCTAGTGGCCGGAAGGCCAATGAGCAGTTCTTC
CDR3: CASGRKANEQFF

V: TRBV4-1
size: -
D: -
length: 16
J: TRBJ1-2
DNA: TGCGCCAGCAGCCAAGATTCGGGGACCTATAACTATGGCTACACCTTC
CDR3: CASSQDSGTYNYGYTF

V: TRBV2
size: -
D: -
length: 16
J: TRBJ1-4
DNA: TGTGCCAGCAGTGACCGGGGGACCACAACTAATGAAAAACTGTTTTTT
CDR3: CASSDRGTTTNEKLFF

V: TRBV19
size: -
D: -
length: 15
J: TRBJ2-7
DNA: TGTGCCAGTAGTATAGCCCAGTCCTCCCACAATGAGCAGTACTTC
CDR3: CASSIAQSSHNEQYF

V: TRBV4-1
size: few
D: -
length: 13
J: TRBJ1-1
DNA: TGCGCCAGCAGCCAAATCCTAAATGGTGAAGCTTTCTTT
CDR3: CASSQILNGEAFF

V: TRBV12-3/TRBV12-4
size: few
D: -
length: 11
J: TRBJ2-7
DNA: TGTGCCAGCAGCTTAACAGGTTTCAGGTACTTC
CDR3: CASSLTGFRYF

V: TRBV9
size: many
D: TRBD1
length: 16
J: TRBJ2-1
DNA: TGTGCCAGCAGCGTAGAGGGGACAGGGTGGTACAATGAGCAGTTCTTC
CDR3: CASSVEGTGWYNEQFF

V: TRBV7-2
size: few
D: TRBD1
length: 15
J: TRBJ1-2
DNA: TGTGCCAGCAGACGGGACAGGGGATTGTCCTATGGCTACACCTTC
CDR3: CASRRDRGLSYGYTF